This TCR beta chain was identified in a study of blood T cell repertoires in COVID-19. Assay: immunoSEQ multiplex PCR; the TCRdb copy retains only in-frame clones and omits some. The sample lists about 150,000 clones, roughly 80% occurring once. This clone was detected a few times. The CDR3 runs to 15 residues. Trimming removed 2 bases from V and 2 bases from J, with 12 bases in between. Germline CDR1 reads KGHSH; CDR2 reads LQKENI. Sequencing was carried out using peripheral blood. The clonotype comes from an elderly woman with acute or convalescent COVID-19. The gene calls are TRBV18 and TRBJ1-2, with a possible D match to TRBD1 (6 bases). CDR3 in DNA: TGTGCCAGCTCACCATCGCGACAGGTGAACTATGGCTACACCTTC. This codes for CASSPSRQVNYGYTF.